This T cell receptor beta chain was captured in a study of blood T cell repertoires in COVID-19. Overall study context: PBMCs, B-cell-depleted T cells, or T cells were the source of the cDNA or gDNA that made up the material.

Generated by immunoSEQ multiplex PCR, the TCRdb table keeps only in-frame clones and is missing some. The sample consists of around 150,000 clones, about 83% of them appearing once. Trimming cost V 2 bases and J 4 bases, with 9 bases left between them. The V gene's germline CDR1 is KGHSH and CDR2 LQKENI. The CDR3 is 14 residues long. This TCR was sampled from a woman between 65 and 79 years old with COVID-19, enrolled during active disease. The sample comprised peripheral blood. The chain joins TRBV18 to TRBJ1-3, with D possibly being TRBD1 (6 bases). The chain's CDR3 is CASSPIDRGNTIYF. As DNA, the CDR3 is TGTGCCAGCTCACCAATCGACAGGGGAAACACCATATATTTT.